This T cell receptor (beta chain) was observed in a study of neoadjuvant anti-PD-1 for oral cavity cancer. TCRdb's copy holds only in-frame clones and misses some; the assay was immunoSEQ multiplex PCR. The profile shows roughly 13,000 clones, 60% to 85% of them singletons. CDR3 length: 15 amino acids. Looked up from germline, CDR1 is MGHRA and CDR2 is YSYEKL. The V end lost 4 bases, the J end lost 2 bases, and 9 bases lay between the germline ends. Time point specified: after neoadjuvant nivolumab, at surgical resection. The chain is built from TRBV4-1 and TRBJ2-6; D gene uncertain. This clonotype was sampled from a person between 35 and 79 years old with oral cavity squamous cell carcinoma. The specimen comprised PBMCs, sampled after nivolumab (anti-PD-1) treatment. The CDR3 region has the DNA TGCGCCAGCAGCCTACTCGGTACTGGGGCCAACGTCCTGACTTTC. As protein: CASSLLGTGANVLTF.